Listed below are T cell receptor beta chains from one sample, sequenced in a study of early T cells in non-severe SARS-CoV-2 infection. Each CDR3 protein gets one entry after TCRdb re-called the 5' RACE reads with MiXCR. The sample carries around 68,000 distinct CDR3 sequences, about 12% recorded once. This specimen consisted of whole blood, obtained at baseline. Source of these receptors: an adult who was a healthcare worker with PCR-confirmed SARS-CoV-2 infection or an uninfected control (not recorded which). Both conserved end residues are trimmed from each CDR3. Fields, in order: D gene, V gene, CDR3 protein. A D gene is named only where the DNA matches it firmly.

NA,TRBV25-1,ASSDWGNEQF
TRBD1,TRBV2,ASSEDRGTHGYT
NA,TRBV5-6,ASTFKDQFRRVSGELF
NA,TRBV29-1,SVRTVGNTIY
NA,TRBV6-4,ASSDSGGYNEQF
NA,TRBV28,ASSLWREQPQH
TRBD1,TRBV7-9,ASSQGQGPYEQY
NA,TRBV6-4,ASSEGGYGENTEAF
TRBD1,TRBV28,ASSFAGTGVNTEAF
NA,TRBV28,ASSLDGGYGYT
NA,TRBV12-3/TRBV12-4,ASSLGSGYQPQH
TRBD1,TRBV24-1,ATSGTGVGVEQF
TRBD1,TRBV7-9,ASSYRDREIDEQF
TRBD1,TRBV9,ASSRTGTVYNEQF
NA,TRBV28,ASRMVTATYGYT
TRBD2,TRBV4-3,ASSQGLAGSLTDTQY
TRBD1,TRBV29-1,SVEDWDRNSGNTIY
NA,TRBV10-1,ASGTGSTREKLF
NA,TRBV19,ASNEWGSGNQPQH
NA,TRBV29-1,SVVRVMNTEAF
NA,TRBV27,ASSDSMNTEAF
NA,TRBV29-1,SVAGLSQF
NA,TRBV5-1,ASSLDGYTEAF
NA,TRBV7-9,ASSQWAGRNSPLH
TRBD2,TRBV12-3/TRBV12-4,ASTPRSGSYEQY
TRBD2,TRBV7-9,ASSLLPGLAAYEQY
NA,TRBV7-9,ASSLALYRQGGYT
TRBD1,TRBV6-5,ASSYFGRDRPNTGELF
NA,TRBV5-1,ASSLAPVPQETQY
NA,TRBV6-4,ATSRGGGYNEQF
NA,TRBV7-9,ASSPAARAYSYEQY
NA,TRBV7-2,ASSPPLGEQY
NA,TRBV18,ASYSRNTEAF
NA,TRBV20-1,SAGERANSNQPQH
TRBD1,TRBV20-1,SAIAGTENSPLH
NA,TRBV12-3/TRBV12-4,ASSNLAGYEQY
NA,TRBV2,ASSVIDSNSPLH
NA,TRBV20-1,SAKQGNYGYT
NA,TRBV9,ASSVDSWYEQF
NA,TRBV6-2/TRBV6-3,ASSSGTSTDTQY
NA,TRBV6-2/TRBV6-3,ASSPRETLH
TRBD1,TRBV19,ASSTRDRDNTDTQY
TRBD2,TRBV5-6,ASSRGASGADTQY
NA,TRBV7-2,ASSVQALNTEAF
TRBD1,TRBV5-1,ASSLEGARAEAF
NA,TRBV6-6,ASSYWVYGGETQY
NA,TRBV13,ASSQKGGDRAKNIQY
NA,TRBV5-4,ASSSPALDRVRTDTQY